Presented here are 11 T cell receptor beta chains from one specimen sequenced in a study of human T cells and chemical hapten exposure. From the RACE reads, TCRdb called clonotypes with MiXCR, one entry per CDR3 protein. The table shows approximately 350,000 distinct CDR3 sequences, with under 6.5% occurring only once. The time point was: patch test 2, 6 weeks after DPC sensitization. As to treatment: therapeutic diphenylcyclopropenone sensitization with weekly scalp DPC. The sample here was whole blood, taken in connection with sensitization to the hapten diphenylcyclopropenone (DPC). The source of these receptors is a woman aged 18-29 years with alopecia areata. Some clones in this sample may be carry-over from other donors' samples.

The J gene is TRBJ1-4, the V gene TRBV10-2; D may be TRBD1 (5 bases). Germline V gene sequence: CDR1 WSHSY, CDR2 SAAADI. Trimming cost V 1 base and J 8 bases, with 14 bases left between them. The CDR3 totals 15 residues. The CDR3 sequence is CASSELGQGPEKLFF. CDR3 coding DNA: TGCGCCAGCAGTGAGTTAGGGCAGGGACCCGAAAAACTGTTTTTT.

The V call is TRBV20-1, the J call TRBJ1-2, with 7 bases aligning to TRBD1. The CDR3 contains 12 residues. Germline CDR1 DFQATT, CDR2 SNEGSKA (reference sequence). CDR3 sequence (DNA): TGCGGTTATCGGACAGGAGACTATGGCTACACCTTC. This translates into CGYRTGDYGYTF.

This clonotype was picked up a small number of times. The rearrangement joins TRBV7-9 to TRBJ2-1; no clear D. The CDR3 length is 14 residues. Germline CDR1 SEHNR, CDR2 FQNEAQ (reference sequence). V was pared by 6 bases and J by 1 base, with 10 bases between. The CDR3 coding sequence is TGTGCCAGCAGTAACCAGGAGTCCTACAATGAGCAGTTCTTC. It translates to CASSNQESYNEQFF.

This chain joins TRBV29-1 and TRBJ1-2; a weak D match, TRBD1 (5 bases). Trimming pared 3 bases from V and 6 bases from J, leaving 14 bases between. Looked up from germline, CDR1 is SQVTM and CDR2 is ANQGSEA. This CDR3 contains 13 residues. The CDR3 loop reads CSVEGSRDNGYTF. The CDR3 coding sequence is TGCAGCGTTGAGGGGAGCAGGGATAATGGCTACACCTTC.

The chain employs TRBV12-3 or TRBV12-4 and TRBJ2-3; TRBD1 matches at 11 bases. V shed 3 bases, J shed 6 bases, and the junction held 11 bases outside the gene matches. The CDR3 has 17 amino acids. CDR3 amino acids: CASSFSSGTGGKDTQYF. For the CDR3, the DNA is TGTGCCAGCAGTTTCTCGTCAGGGACAGGGGGTAAGGATACGCAGTATTTT.

A note on this clonotype: This clone may be a read error of a much larger clone one base away. The chain recombines TRBV29-1 with TRBJ1-1; D may be TRBD1 (6 bases). Germline V CDR1 and CDR2: SQVTM, ANQGSEA. The CDR3 sequence is 13 residues long. V gave up 7 bases and J gave up 1 base, with 13 bases separating them. The CDR3 protein is CSAAGTPNTEAFF. The DNA for the CDR3 is TGCAGCGCAGCCGGGACACCGAACACTGAAGCTTTCTTT.

The gene calls are TRBV27 and TRBJ1-4; 9 bases agree with TRBD1. Unmatched junction bases numbered 7, after V lost 5 bases and J lost 6 bases. Germline CDR1 MNHEY, CDR2 SMNVEV (reference sequence). CDR3 length: 15 residues. CDR3 residues: CASSQRTGVDEKLFF. DNA of the CDR3: TGTGCCAGCAGTCAGAGGACAGGGGTTGATGAAAAACTGTTTTTT.

In its sample, this clonotype was seen many times. The J gene is TRBJ1-4, the V gene TRBV4-3; D unclear. The CDR3 covers 15 residues. Germline CDR1 is LGHNA and CDR2 is YSLEER. V was clipped by 4 bases and J by 0 bases, with 9 bases between them. The CDR3 DNA reads TGCGCCAGCAGCCCCCTATATACAACTAATGAAAAACTGTTTTTT. Translation gives CASSPLYTTNEKLFF.

This clonotype was recorded at least ten times. This sequence joins TRBV2 and TRBJ2-3, with 13 bases matching TRBD2. The length of the CDR3 is 16 residues. J gave up 1 base and V 6 bases, and 4 bases lay outside the gene matches. Germline V gene sequence: CDR1 SNHLY, CDR2 FYNNEI. This CDR3 reads CASSPGLAGGTDTQYF. The CDR3 nucleotides are TGTGCCAGCAGCCCAGGACTAGCGGGGGGCACAGATACGCAGTATTTT. The variable domain in full, with the rest retrieved from reference TRBV2 and TRBJ2-3, is EPEVTQTPSHQVTQMGQEVILRCVPISNHLYFYWYRQILGQKVEFLVSFYNNEISEKSEIFDDQFSVERPDGSNFTLKIRSTKLEDSAMYFCASSPGLAGGTDTQYFGPGTRLTVL.

This clonotype has just a few counts. The rearrangement uses TRBV7-9 and TRBJ2-7; TRBD1 might be the D (6 bases). The germline CDR1 and CDR2 sequences are SEHNR and FQNEAQ (reference sequence). Trimming took off 7 bases at V and 7 bases at J, with 23 bases between the two ends. The CDR3 runs to 15 residues. CDR3: CASTEAAGRGKEQYF. CDR3 coding DNA: TGTGCCAGCACCGAGGCGGCGGGCAGGGGTAAGGAGCAGTACTTC.

V is TRBV7-2 and J is TRBJ2-3; 9 bases match TRBD2. V shed 5 bases, J shed 6 bases, and the junction held 12 bases outside the gene matches. Germline-derived CDR1 and CDR2 are SGHTA and FQGNSA. The CDR3 totals 16 residues. This CDR3 reads CASSRTRAGGLDTQYF. Written as DNA, the CDR3 is TGTGCCAGCAGCCGGACTCGAGCGGGGGGCCTCGATACGCAGTATTTT.